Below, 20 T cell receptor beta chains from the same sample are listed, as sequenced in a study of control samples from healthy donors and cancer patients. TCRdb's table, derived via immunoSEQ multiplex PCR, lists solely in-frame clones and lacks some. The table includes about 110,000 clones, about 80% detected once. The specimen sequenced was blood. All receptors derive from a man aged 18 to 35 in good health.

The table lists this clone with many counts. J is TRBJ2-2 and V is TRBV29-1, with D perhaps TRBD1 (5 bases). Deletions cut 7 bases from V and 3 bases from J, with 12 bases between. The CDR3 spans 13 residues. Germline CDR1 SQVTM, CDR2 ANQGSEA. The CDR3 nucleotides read TGCAGCGAAGGCCGACAGTACACCGGGGAGCTGTTTTTT. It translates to CSEGRQYTGELFF.

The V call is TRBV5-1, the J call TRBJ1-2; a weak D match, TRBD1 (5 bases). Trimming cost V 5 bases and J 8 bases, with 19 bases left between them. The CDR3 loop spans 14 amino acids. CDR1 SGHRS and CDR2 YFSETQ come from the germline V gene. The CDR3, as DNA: TGCGCCAGCAGTACGGACGGGGGATCGAGGGGCTACACCTTC. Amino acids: CASSTDGGSRGYTF.

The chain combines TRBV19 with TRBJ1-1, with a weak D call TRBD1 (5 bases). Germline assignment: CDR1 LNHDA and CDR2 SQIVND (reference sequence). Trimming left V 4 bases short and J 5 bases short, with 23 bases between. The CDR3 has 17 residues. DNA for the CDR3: TGTGCCAGTAGTACCAACTTCGGCCGAGGGGTTGGGACTGAAGCTTTCTTT. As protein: CASSTNFGRGVGTEAFF. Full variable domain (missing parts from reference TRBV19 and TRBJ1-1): DGGITQSPKYLFRKEGQNVTLSCEQNLNHDAMYWYRQDPGQGLRLIYYSQIVNDFQKGDIAEGYSVSREKKESFPLTVTSAQKNPTAFYLCASSTNFGRGVGTEAFFGQGTRLTVV.

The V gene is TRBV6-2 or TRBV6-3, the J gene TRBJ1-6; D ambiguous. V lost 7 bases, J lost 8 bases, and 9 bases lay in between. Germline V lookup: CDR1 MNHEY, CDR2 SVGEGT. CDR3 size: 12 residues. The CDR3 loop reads CASTPGYSPLHF. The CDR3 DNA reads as TGTGCCAGCACCCCAGGCTATTCACCCCTCCACTTT.

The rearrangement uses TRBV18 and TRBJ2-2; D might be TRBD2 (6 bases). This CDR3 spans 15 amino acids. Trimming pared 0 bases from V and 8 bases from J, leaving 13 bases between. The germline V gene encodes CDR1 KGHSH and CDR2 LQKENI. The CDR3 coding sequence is TGTGCCAGCTCACCACCATCGGTCGGGAGAGGGGAGCTGTTTTTT. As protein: CASSPPSVGRGELFF.

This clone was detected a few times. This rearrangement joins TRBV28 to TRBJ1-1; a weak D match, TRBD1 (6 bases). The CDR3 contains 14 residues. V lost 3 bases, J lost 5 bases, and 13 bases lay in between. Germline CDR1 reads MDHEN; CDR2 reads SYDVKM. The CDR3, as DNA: TGTGCCAGCAGTTTGGGGGGGCTGGAGACTGAAGCTTTCTTT. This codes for CASSLGGLETEAFF. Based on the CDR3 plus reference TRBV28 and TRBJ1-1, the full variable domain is DVKVTQSSRYLVKRTGEKVFLECVQDMDHENMFWYRQDPGLGLRLIYFSYDVKMKEKGDIPEGYSVSREKKERFSLILESASTNQTSMYLCASSLGGLETEAFFGQGTRLTVV.

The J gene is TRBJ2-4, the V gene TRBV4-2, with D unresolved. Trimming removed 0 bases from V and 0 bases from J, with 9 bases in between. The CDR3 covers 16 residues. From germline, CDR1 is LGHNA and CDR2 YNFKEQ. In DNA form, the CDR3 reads TGTGCCAGCAGCCAAGATGGCGAGTTAGCCAAAAACATTCAGTACTTC. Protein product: CASSQDGELAKNIQYF.

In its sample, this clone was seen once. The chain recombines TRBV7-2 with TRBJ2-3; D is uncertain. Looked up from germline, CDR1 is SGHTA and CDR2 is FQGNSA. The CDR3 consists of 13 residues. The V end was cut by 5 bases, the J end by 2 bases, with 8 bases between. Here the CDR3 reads CASSLIATDTQYF. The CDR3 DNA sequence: TGTGCCAGCAGCCTAATCGCCACAGATACGCAGTATTTT.

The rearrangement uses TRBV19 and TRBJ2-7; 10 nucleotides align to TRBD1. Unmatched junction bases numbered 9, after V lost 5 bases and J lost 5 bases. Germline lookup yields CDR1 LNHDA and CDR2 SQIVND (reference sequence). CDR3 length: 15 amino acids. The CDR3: CASSDGTGVRDEQYF. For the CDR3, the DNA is TGTGCCAGTAGTGACGGGACAGGGGTCCGGGACGAGCAGTACTTC.

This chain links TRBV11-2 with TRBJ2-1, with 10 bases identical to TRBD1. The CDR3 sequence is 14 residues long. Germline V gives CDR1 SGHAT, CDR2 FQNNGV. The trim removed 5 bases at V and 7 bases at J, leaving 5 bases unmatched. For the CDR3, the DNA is TGTGCCAGCAGCCGGGACAGGGGACGGAATGAGCAGTTCTTC. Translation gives CASSRDRGRNEQFF.

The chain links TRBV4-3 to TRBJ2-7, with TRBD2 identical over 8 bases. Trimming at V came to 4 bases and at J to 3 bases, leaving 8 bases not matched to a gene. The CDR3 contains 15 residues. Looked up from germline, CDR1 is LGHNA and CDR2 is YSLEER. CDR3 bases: TGCGCCAGCAGCCTAAGCCGGGGGGGCATCTACGAGCAGTACTTC. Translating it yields CASSLSRGGIYEQYF.

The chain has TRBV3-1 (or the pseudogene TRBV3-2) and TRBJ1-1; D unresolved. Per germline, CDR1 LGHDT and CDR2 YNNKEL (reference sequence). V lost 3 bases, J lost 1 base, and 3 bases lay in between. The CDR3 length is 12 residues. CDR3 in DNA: TGTGCCAGCAGCCACTGGAACACTGAAGCTTTCTTT. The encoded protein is CASSHWNTEAFF.

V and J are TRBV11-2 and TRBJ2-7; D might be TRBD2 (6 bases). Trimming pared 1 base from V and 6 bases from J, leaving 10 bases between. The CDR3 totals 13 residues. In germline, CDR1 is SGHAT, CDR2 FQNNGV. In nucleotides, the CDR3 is TGTGCCAGCAGCTTAGTCGGGCGGGGCGAGCAGTACTTC. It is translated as CASSLVGRGEQYF.

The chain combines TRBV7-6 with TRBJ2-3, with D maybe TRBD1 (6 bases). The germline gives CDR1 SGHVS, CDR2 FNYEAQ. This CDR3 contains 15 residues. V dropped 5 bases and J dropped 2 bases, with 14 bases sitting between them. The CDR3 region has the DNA TGTGCCAGCAGCCTGCTACAGGGCGACACAGATACGCAGTATTTT. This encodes CASSLLQGDTDTQYF.

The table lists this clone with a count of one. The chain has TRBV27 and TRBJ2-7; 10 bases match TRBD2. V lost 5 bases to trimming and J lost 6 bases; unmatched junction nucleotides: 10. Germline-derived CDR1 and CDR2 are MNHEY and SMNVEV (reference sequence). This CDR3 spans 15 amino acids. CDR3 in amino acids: CASSLSGGAIGEQYF. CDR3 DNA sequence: TGTGCCAGCAGTCTCAGCGGGGGGGCAATAGGCGAGCAGTACTTC.

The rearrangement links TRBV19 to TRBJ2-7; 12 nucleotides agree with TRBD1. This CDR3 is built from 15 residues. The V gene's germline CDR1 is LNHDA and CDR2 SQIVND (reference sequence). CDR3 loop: CASSPGTGGSHEQYV. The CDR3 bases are TGTGCCAGTAGTCCAGGGACAGGGGGCTCCCACGAGCAGTACGTC.

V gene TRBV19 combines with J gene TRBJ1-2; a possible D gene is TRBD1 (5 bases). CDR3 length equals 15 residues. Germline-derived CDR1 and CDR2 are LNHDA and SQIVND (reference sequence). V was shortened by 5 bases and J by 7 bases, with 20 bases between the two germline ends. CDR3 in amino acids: CASSPFGGSVSGYTF. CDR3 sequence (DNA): TGTGCCAGTAGTCCCTTTGGGGGGAGCGTGAGTGGCTACACCTTC.

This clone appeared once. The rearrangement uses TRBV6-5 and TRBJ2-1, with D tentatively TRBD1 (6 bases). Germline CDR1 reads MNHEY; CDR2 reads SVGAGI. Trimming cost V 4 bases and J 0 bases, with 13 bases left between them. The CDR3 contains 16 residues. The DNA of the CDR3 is TGTGCCAGCAGTTTCGGAACAGGGAGCTCCTACAATGAGCAGTTCTTC. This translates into CASSFGTGSSYNEQFF.

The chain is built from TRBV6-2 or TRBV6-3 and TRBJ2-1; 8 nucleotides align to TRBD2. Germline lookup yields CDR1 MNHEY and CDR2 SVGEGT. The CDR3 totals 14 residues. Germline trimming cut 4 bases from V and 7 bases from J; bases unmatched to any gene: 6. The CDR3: CASSFRGGSNEQFF. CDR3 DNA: TGTGCCAGCAGTTTTCGCGGGGGGTCAAATGAGCAGTTCTTC.

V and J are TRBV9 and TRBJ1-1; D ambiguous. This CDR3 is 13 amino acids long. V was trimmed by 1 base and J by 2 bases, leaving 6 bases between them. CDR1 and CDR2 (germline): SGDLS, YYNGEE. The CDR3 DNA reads TGTGCCAGCAGCGTAACAGCAAACACTGAAGCTTTCTTT. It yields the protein CASSVTANTEAFF. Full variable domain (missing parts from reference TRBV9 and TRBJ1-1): DSGVTQTPKHLITATGQRVTLRCSPRSGDLSVYWYQQSLDQGLQFLIQYYNGEERAKGNILERFSAQQFPDLHSELNLSSLELGDSALYFCASSVTANTEAFFGQGTRLTVV.